This TCR beta chain was sequenced during a study of shared clonotypes between healthy human individuals (TCRdb year 2020). Notes on the research overall: A few men and a couple of women, aged 18 to 49 years, made up the cohort. For each donor, CD4 naive and CD4 memory were each run on three plates, CD8 naive on two plates, and CD8 memory on one plate. The study deeply sequenced blood TCR repertoires of several healthy adults to estimate repertoire size and the extent of clonotype sharing between individuals. To increase sequencing depth and limit assay-specific biases, TCR repertoire library preparation and sequencing were carried out by different laboratories using diverse techniques. Each donor's leukapheresis produced roughly between about 0.9 and 9.5 billion PBMCs. Study-wide conclusions, independent of this receptor: Sampling was restricted to blood, and TCR repertoires in tissue are likely to differ from TCR repertoires in blood. Based on pairwise subsampling, the degree of clonotype sharing among donors was expected to be affected by sequencing depth. Because the study included only a small number of donors, the genetic and exposure-history diversity represented was limited. About 4.5% of naive CD4, 3.5% of naive CD8, approximately 2% of memory CD4, and approximately 0.39% of memory CD8 clonotypes were shared across several donors. Compared with non-shared clonotypes, clonotypes shared by all four sorted-subset donors had higher generation probabilities. Even with the large sequencing depth, rarefaction of the sorted-subset datasets indicated that sequencing was incomplete. Naive subsets generally had larger estimated clonotype richness than memory subsets.

The V end gives up 1 base and the J end 4 bases, leaving 7 bases in the junction not matched to a gene. CDR1 and CDR2, per the germline V gene, are SGDLS and YYNGEE. The CDR3 starts with the cysteine, ends with the phenylalanine, and has 16 residues. Only the CDR3 part of the read is kept: 48 bases, read in frame from the first base. Using the deep immunoSEQ assay, multiplex PCR amplified TCR CDR3 regions from genomic DNA. For each cell subset, the extracted genomic DNA was distributed evenly across all wells of several immunoSEQ 96-well plates, and each plate served as one replicate. For sorted subsets, approximately 190 ng genomic DNA, equal to some 30,000 T cell genomes, was loaded into each replicate PCR. Purified libraries were measured with a Qubit 3.0 fluorometer, size-checked on a Bioanalyzer 2100, and measured again with the KAPA Library Quantification kit. A separate single-read 150-cycle Illumina NextSeq 550 flow cell was used to sequence each immunoSEQ 96-well plate. The study's processing was this. The immunoSEQ output contained only junctional sequences without quality scores, so filtering could not match that applied to full-length reads. Sequences were annotated with PyIR, a Python wrapper for IgBLAST v1.9, using IMGT germline references to assign V/J genes and CDR3. Reads with weak V/J assignments (E-value above 1e-6), missing CDR3, stop codons, out-of-frame junctions, or ambiguous translated residues were removed. V3J clonotypes were defined as sequences sharing the same inferred V gene, J gene, and CDR3 amino acid sequence. To compute the percentage overlap between repertoires, the number of shared unique clonotypes was divided by the size of the smaller repertoire. RTK rarefaction, the Chao1 estimator, and Recon v2.1 estimates of unobserved clonotypes were used to assess repertoire richness. Generation probabilities for all TCRbeta clonotypes obtained by the gDNA method from a few donors were computed using OLGA. This is the immuneACCESS table as TCRdb keeps it, with only in-frame sequences that have V and J called. A part of the clones is gone; compared with another copy, unresolved V genes explain less than half, and the rest is unexplained. D and trimming were read from the DNA, whereas the V and J calls and clone size are those reported in that table. The sample table contains under 850,000 clones; only one count was recorded for nearly 95% of them. 24% of the sample is held by the ten biggest clonotypes.

Comments on this clone: No cognate antigen has been identified for it. The input lacks base qualities; no much larger clone sits a single base away.

CD8 naive samples were CD45RO-negative cells positively selected for CCR7, giving a CD45RA+CCR7+ population that excluded TemRA cells. The donors were healthy, HIV-negative adults who had no recently reported acute infections or vaccinations. Every donor was a Caucasian adult residing in Nashville, Tennessee, USA. Blood was obtained by leukapheresis, after which PBMCs were separated by Ficoll-Histopaque density gradient centrifugation and cryopreserved in liquid nitrogen vapor phase. Purity and quantity of every magnetically sorted T cell population were checked by analytical flow cytometry. Genomic DNA was isolated from every sorted fraction and measured by UV absorbance on a Nanodrop 2000c.

Recombination joined TRBV9 with TRBJ2-7, and 11 bases in between align with TRBD2. The sequence was collected from a man under 40 in good health. The sample comprised naive CD8+ T cells sorted from blood. Explained via the paper, the cell subset or site label denotes: CD45RA+CCR7+. The CDR3 sequence is CASSVRSSGRLYEQYF. DNA sequence: TGTGCCAGCAGCGTACGTTCTAGCGGGAGGTTATACGAGCAGTACTTC.